One sample yielded the 14 T cell receptor beta chains listed below, sequenced in a study of blood T cell repertoires in COVID-19. Here immunoSEQ multiplex PCR was the method, and the copy in TCRdb shows in-frame clones only, minus some. The sample yields about 350,000 clones, about nine tenths seen once. Sequencing was performed on PBMCs or T cells enriched from blood (not recorded which). These receptors all come from a woman aged 30 to 39 who had been exposed to COVID-19.

This clone was detected once. This rearrangement joins TRBV9 to TRBJ1-2, with D unclear. The CDR3 runs to 15 residues. The V gene's germline CDR1 is SGDLS and CDR2 YYNGEE. Trimming left V 0 bases short and J 0 bases short, with 9 bases between. CDR3 nucleotide sequence: TGTGCCAGCAGCGTAGGTCTGCTAGCTAACTATGGCTACACCTTC. Translating it yields CASSVGLLANYGYTF. The whole variable domain, remainder taken from reference TRBV9 and TRBJ1-2, is DSGVTQTPKHLITATGQRVTLRCSPRSGDLSVYWYQQSLDQGLQFLIQYYNGEERAKGNILERFSAQQFPDLHSELNLSSLELGDSALYFCASSVGLLANYGYTFGSGTRLTVV.

V is TRBV5-4 and J is TRBJ2-3; possible D gene TRBD2, 5 bases. The germline V and J ends were trimmed by 1 base and 2 bases, with 14 bases remaining between them. Per germline, CDR1 SGHNT and CDR2 YYREEE (reference sequence). CDR3 length: 16 amino acids. The CDR3, as DNA: TGTGCCAGCAGCTTGCCGGGATTGGGTATCACAGATACGCAGTATTTT. Protein: CASSLPGLGITDTQYF.

This clone has a handful of counts. The chain uses TRBV12-3 or TRBV12-4 and TRBJ1-2; no clear D gene. This CDR3 contains 13 residues. Deletions cut 3 bases from V and 8 bases from J, with 13 bases between. CDR3: CASSLWGADGYTF. CDR3 in DNA: TGTGCCAGCAGTTTGTGGGGAGCGGACGGCTACACCTTC.

CDR3 residues: CASSIQGTTSYEQYF. CDR3 in DNA: TGTGCCAGTAGTATCCAGGGGACCACCTCCTACGAGCAGTACTTC. The chain employs TRBV19 and TRBJ2-7; D possibly corresponds to TRBD1 (6 bases). Per germline, CDR1 LNHDA and CDR2 SQIVND (reference sequence). Trimming left V 3 bases short and J 0 bases short, with 12 bases between. The CDR3 runs 15 residues.

Turning to this clone: In the same sample, other DNA sequences code for this CDR3. This chain uses TRBV18 with TRBJ2-7; TRBD1 agrees at 9 bases. V dropped 3 bases and J dropped 3; count of bases not matched to a gene: 6. Looked up from germline, CDR1 is KGHSH and CDR2 is LQKENI. The CDR3 is 15 amino acids. The CDR3 coding sequence is TGTGCCAGCTCACCTCCGGGACAGGGACTCTACGAGCAGTACTTC. Amino acid sequence: CASSPPGQGLYEQYF.

J is TRBJ1-1 and V is TRBV5-1, with a possible D match to TRBD1 (5 bases). V dropped 2 bases and J dropped 1 base, with 9 bases sitting between them. Germline CDR1 and CDR2: SGHRS and YFSETQ. The CDR3 is made up of 14 amino acids. The CDR3 sequence is CASSFTGQNTEAFF. In DNA form, the CDR3 reads TGCGCCAGCAGCTTCACCGGACAGAACACTGAAGCTTTCTTT.

In its sample, this clone was seen once. This chain uses TRBV28 with TRBJ2-7; 8 bases fit TRBD1. Looked up from germline, CDR1 is MDHEN and CDR2 is SYDVKM. J was trimmed by 3 bases and V by 10 bases; bases with no gene match: 8. This CDR3 is 13 amino acids long. The CDR3 nucleotides are TGTGCCACCACAAGGACAGGGTACTACGAGCAGTACTTC. It translates to CATTRTGYYEQYF.

The chain is built from TRBV18 and TRBJ1-5; a weak D match, TRBD1 (5 bases). Trimming removed 2 bases at V and 6 bases at J, with 11 bases between. The germline CDR1 and CDR2 sequences are KGHSH and LQKENI. The CDR3 is 14 amino acids. The DNA of the CDR3 is TGTGCCAGCTCACCAGGAGGGGACGCTCAGCCCCAGCATTTT. The encoded protein is CASSPGGDAQPQHF.

The J gene is TRBJ1-4, the V gene TRBV6-6; D is ambiguous. The V gene lost 8 bases and the J gene lost 8 bases, with 18 bases spanning the gap. Germline CDR1 and CDR2: MNHNY and SVGAGI (reference sequence). This CDR3 is 14 amino acids long. CDR3 bases: TGTGCCAGCTTGAGAGCGCAGGTAGCGGAAAAACTGTTTTTT. Translating gives CASLRAQVAEKLFF.

This rearrangement joins TRBV5-1 to TRBJ1-6; possibly TRBD1 for D (5 bases). V was shortened by 2 bases and J by 8 bases, with 17 bases between the two germline ends. This CDR3 is 16 amino acids long. Germline V lookup: CDR1 SGHRS, CDR2 YFSETQ. The CDR3 region has the DNA TGCGCCAGCAGCTTCATGGGGGGGAGAGAGGATTCACCCCTCCACTTT. Protein product: CASSFMGGREDSPLHF.

This chain links TRBV5-4 with TRBJ2-1, with 11 bases lining up with TRBD2. The length of the CDR3 is 14 residues. V lost 0 bases to trimming and J lost 8 bases; unmatched junction nucleotides: 1. The V gene's germline CDR1 is SGHNT and CDR2 YYREEE (reference sequence). CDR3 DNA: TGTGCCAGCAGCTTGGAACTAGCGGGAGATGAGCAGTTCTTC. Translating it yields CASSLELAGDEQFF.

This rearrangement joins TRBV28 to TRBJ2-7; 7 bases match TRBD1. The CDR3 loop spans 13 amino acids. Germline V lookup: CDR1 MDHEN, CDR2 SYDVKM. V lost 4 bases to trimming and J lost 6 bases; unmatched junction nucleotides: 6. The CDR3 DNA reads as TGTGCCAGCAGTTCTCGACAGGGTCCCGAGCAGTACTTC. This translates into CASSSRQGPEQYF.

The genes are TRBV11-2 and TRBJ1-4, with 9 bases matching TRBD1. The V gene end was trimmed by 1 base and the J gene end by 8 bases; junction bases not matched to a gene: 8. The CDR3 contains 16 residues. Germline V gene sequence: CDR1 SGHAT, CDR2 FQNNGV. CDR3: CASSLGQGVGYEKLFF. The CDR3 region has the DNA TGTGCCAGCAGCTTAGGACAGGGGGTAGGATACGAAAAACTGTTTTTT.

The table lists this clone with a few counts. The chain is built from TRBV2 and TRBJ1-4; 8 positions agree with TRBD1. The CDR3 consists of 13 residues. The V gene end was trimmed by 5 bases and the J gene end by 8 bases; junction bases not matched to a gene: 4. The germline V gene has CDR1 SNHLY and CDR2 FYNNEI. The CDR3: CASSSRTGEKLFF. CDR3 DNA sequence: TGTGCCAGCAGTTCACGGACAGGGGAAAAACTGTTTTTT.